This T cell receptor (beta chain) is from a study of follicular helper T cells after annual influenza vaccination. In regard to this clone: Its matching antigen is unknown.

Deletions cut 0 bases from V and 3 bases from J, with 12 bases between. The CDR3 has 15 residues. CDR1 is SGDLS and CDR2 is YYNGEE in the germline V gene. Sequenced by immunoSEQ multiplex PCR; TCRdb stores in-frame clones only, minus some. The sample shows 9,900 or so clones, about four fifths of them seen only once. Findings of the study overall: Each annual vaccination recalled recurring oligoclonal ICOS+CD38+ cTfh clonotypes.

As to time point: 2014-2015 season, 7 days after vaccination. Sorted blood CD4 subsets were sequenced before and after adults received seasonal inactivated influenza vaccine. Community-dwelling subjects without influenza vaccination in the prior 6 months were enrolled. Each time point used about 40 to 100 mL of blood. The source was CXCR5- memory CD4+ T cells sorted from blood, collected 7 days after influenza vaccination. This rearrangement joins TRBV9 to TRBJ2-5; D gene ambiguous. This receptor was obtained from an adult who received the influenza vaccine. DNA for the CDR3: TGTGCCAGCAGCGTAGTATTAACCCTCGAAGAGACCCAGTACTTC. It yields the protein CASSVVLTLEETQYF.